This record concerns one T cell receptor beta chain sequence. Its antigen is as yet unknown. This record belongs to a study of blood T cells in healthy people across ages. General study findings and limits: Getting older went along with TCR beta diversity per million T cells dropping roughly linearly.

A second PCR, run for about 7 to 11 cycles, used a sample-barcoded 5' primer plus a J-beta primer mix. Researchers report that each sample yielded at least 2.5 million CDR3-containing paired-end reads. TCRdb ran MiXCR on the 5' RACE reads and lists one entry per CDR3 protein. Found here are about 1.1 million distinct CDR3 sequences, 35% to 40% of them singletons; the top ten hold roughly 14%. Aged about 6 to 95, donors were systemically healthy Caucasians from Russia. V lost 3 bases and J 4 bases, leaving 18 bases between the germline ends. The germline V gene encodes CDR1 LGHNA and CDR2 YSLEER. There are 16 residues in the CDR3.

This sequence originates from a man aged 18 to 35 in good health. The sample taken for sequencing was blood. The gene calls are TRBV4-3 and TRBJ1-2; the D gene is possibly TRBD1 (5 bases). CDR3 bases: TGCGCCAGCAGCCAGGGGACCACCACGTTCCTCTATGGCTACACCTTC. Protein product: CASSQGTTTFLYGYTF.